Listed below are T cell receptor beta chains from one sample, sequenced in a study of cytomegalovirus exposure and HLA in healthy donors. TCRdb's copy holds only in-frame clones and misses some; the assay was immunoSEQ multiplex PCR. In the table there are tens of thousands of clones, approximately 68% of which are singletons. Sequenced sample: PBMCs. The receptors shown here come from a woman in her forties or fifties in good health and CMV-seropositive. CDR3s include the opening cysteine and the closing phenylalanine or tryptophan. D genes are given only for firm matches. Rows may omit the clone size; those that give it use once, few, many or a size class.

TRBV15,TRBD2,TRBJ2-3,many,CATSRGTSGTQYF,TGTGCCACCAGCAGAGGGACTAGCGGTACGCAGTATTTT
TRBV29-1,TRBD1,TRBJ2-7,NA,CSVARSGQVPFEQYF,TGCAGCGTCGCCCGGTCCGGACAGGTACCCTTCGAGCAGTACTTC
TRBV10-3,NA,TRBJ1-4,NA,CAISESEQGFMFF,TGTGCCATCAGTGAAAGTGAACAGGGTTTTATGTTTTTT
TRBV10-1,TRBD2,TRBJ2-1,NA,CASSAASGDLNNEQFF,TGCGCCAGCAGTGCGGCTAGCGGGGACCTTAACAATGAGCAGTTCTTC
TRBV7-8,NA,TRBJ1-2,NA,CASSLAGGYTF,TGTGCCAGCAGCTTAGCCGGGGGCTACACCTTC
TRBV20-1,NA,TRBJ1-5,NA,CSARDSGPQHF,TGCAGTGCTCGGGACTCAGGGCCCCAGCATTTT
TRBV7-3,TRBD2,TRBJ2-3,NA,CASSLSPASGGHTDTQYF,TGTGCCAGCAGCTTAAGCCCGGCTAGCGGGGGACACACAGATACGCAGTATTTT
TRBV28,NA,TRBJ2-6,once,CASSWTAGANVLTF,TGTGCCAGCAGCTGGACAGCTGGGGCCAACGTCCTGACTTTC
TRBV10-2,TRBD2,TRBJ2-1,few,CASKGAGGRNEQFF,TGCGCCAGCAAGGGAGCGGGGGGTCGGAATGAGCAGTTCTTC
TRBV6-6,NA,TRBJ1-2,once,CASSSPGQHYGYTF,TGTGCCAGCAGTTCCCCTGGACAACACTATGGCTACACCTTC
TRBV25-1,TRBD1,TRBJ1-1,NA,CASSGQGGMSTEAFF,TGTGCCAGCAGTGGACAGGGTGGGATGAGCACTGAAGCTTTCTTT
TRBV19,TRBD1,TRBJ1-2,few,CASSIIVDDRGRILDGYTF,TGTGCCAGTAGTATCATCGTAGACGACAGGGGGCGTATATTGGATGGCTACACCTTC
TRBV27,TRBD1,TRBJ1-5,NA,CASSLQGGWNQPQHF,TGTGCCAGCAGTTTACAAGGGGGCTGGAATCAGCCCCAGCATTTT
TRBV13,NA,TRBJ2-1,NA,CASSSQGGKNEQFF,TGTGCCAGCAGCTCCCAGGGGGGCAAAAATGAGCAGTTCTTC
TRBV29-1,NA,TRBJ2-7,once,CSVETGLGSYEQYF,TGCAGCGTTGAGACAGGTCTAGGCTCCTACGAGCAGTACTTC
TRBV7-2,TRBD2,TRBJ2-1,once,CASIGTSFYNEQFF,TGTGCCAGCATAGGGACTAGCTTCTACAATGAGCAGTTCTTC
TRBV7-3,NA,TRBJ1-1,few,CASSLNSRVTEAFF,TGTGCCAGCAGCCTAAACTCTCGGGTGACTGAAGCTTTCTTT
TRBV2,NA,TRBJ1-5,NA,CASSGTGENQPQHF,TGTGCCAGCAGTGGTACCGGAGAGAATCAGCCCCAGCATTTT
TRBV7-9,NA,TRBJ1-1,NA,CASSFSGQNTEAFF,TGTGCCAGCAGCTTTTCCGGACAGAACACTGAAGCTTTCTTT
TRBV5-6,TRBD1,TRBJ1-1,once,CASSLLGQGATEAFF,TGTGCCAGCAGCTTGCTTGGACAGGGGGCCACTGAAGCTTTCTTT
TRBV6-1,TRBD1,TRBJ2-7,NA,CASSPDRSSYEQYF,TGTGCCAGCAGCCCGGACAGGAGCTCCTACGAGCAGTACTTC
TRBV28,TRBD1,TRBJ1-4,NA,CASSTLQGAAEKLFF,TGTGCCAGCAGTACCCTACAGGGGGCTGCGGAAAAACTGTTTTTT
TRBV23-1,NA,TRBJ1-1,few,CASSQAGCGVIAEAFF,TGCGCCAGCAGTCAAGCGGGTTGCGGGGTTATCGCTGAAGCTTTCTTT
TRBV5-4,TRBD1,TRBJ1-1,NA,CASSLQGMNTEAFF,TGTGCCAGCAGCCTACAGGGGATGAACACTGAAGCTTTCTTT
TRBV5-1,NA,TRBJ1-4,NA,CASSFLGRGTNEKLFF,TGCGCCAGCAGCTTTCTTGGACGGGGGACTAATGAAAAACTGTTTTTT
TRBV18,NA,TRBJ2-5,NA,CASSPFTGGGETQYF,TGTGCCAGCTCACCATTTACGGGGGGCGGAGAGACCCAGTACTTC
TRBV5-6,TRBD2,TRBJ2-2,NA,CASSLASGAANTGELFF,TGTGCCAGCAGCTTGGCTAGCGGGGCCGCCAACACCGGGGAGCTGTTTTTT
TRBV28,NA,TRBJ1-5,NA,CASNRDRNQPQHF,TGTGCCAGCAACAGGGATCGCAATCAGCCCCAGCATTTT
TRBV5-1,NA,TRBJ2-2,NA,CASSSRVNTGELFF,TGCGCCAGCAGTAGCAGGGTGAACACCGGGGAGCTGTTTTTT
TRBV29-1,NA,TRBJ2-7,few,CSVEVADIYEQYF,TGCAGCGTTGAAGTGGCAGATATCTACGAGCAGTACTTC
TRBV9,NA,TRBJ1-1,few,CASSPDGGGGTEAFF,TGTGCCAGCAGCCCAGATGGGGGCGGTGGCACTGAAGCTTTCTTT
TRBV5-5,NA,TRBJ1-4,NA,CASSFGVGVTEKLFF,TGTGCCAGCAGCTTTGGGGTGGGAGTAACTGAAAAACTGTTTTTT
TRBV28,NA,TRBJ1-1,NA,CASSFMTGNTEAFF,TGTGCCAGCAGTTTCATGACGGGGAACACTGAAGCTTTCTTT
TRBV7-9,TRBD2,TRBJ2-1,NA,CASSSAQSSGGSSGEQFF,TGTGCCAGCAGCTCCGCCCAGTCTAGCGGGGGTTCCTCGGGCGAGCAGTTCTTC
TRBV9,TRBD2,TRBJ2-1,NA,CASSGLELAGNNEQFF,TGTGCCAGCAGCGGACTCGAACTAGCGGGGAACAATGAGCAGTTCTTC
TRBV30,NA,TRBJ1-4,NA,CAWSVGGTLFF,TGTGCCTGGAGTGTTGGGGGGACACTGTTTTTT
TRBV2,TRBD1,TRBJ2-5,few,CASSLGQGWDRTQYF,TGTGCCAGCAGTCTGGGACAGGGGTGGGACCGGACCCAGTACTTC